These 5 T cell receptor beta chains share one sample of origin, sequenced in a study of T cells expressing NK-cell markers. TCRdb reanalyzed the 5' RACE reads, giving one entry per CDR3 protein sequence and no DNA. The sample data list about 260,000 distinct CDR3 sequences. Sequenced material: blood T cells: a sorted CD56 or NKG2C T cell subset, CD4+ or CD8+ T cells, or bulk PBMC T cells (not recorded which). Every receptor here comes from a woman aged 18 to 75 in good health.

The chain employs TRBV18 and TRBJ1-1; as DNA is missing, the TRBD1 call by TCRdb cannot be tested. CDR3 length: 16 amino acids. From germline, CDR1 is KGHSH and CDR2 LQKENI. The CDR3 sequence is CASSPLGTGQVNEAFF.

CDR3 sequence: CASSLTRTPRSGETQYF. The V call is TRBV5-1, the J call TRBJ2-5. This CDR3 contains 17 residues. CDR1 and CDR2 (germline): SGHRS, YFSETQ.

V usage is TRBV6-6 and J usage is TRBJ2-1; the D gene TCRdb calls, TRBD1, cannot be checked with no DNA. This CDR3 is 12 amino acids long. Germline CDR1 is MNHNY and CDR2 is SVGAGI (reference sequence). The CDR3: CASRQGDYEQFF.

The CDR3 here is CATSTAGRVTQYF. The V call is TRBV15, the J call TRBJ2-5; TCRdb reports TRBD1, a call that lacks DNA to check it against. The V gene's germline CDR1 is LNHNV and CDR2 YYDKDF (reference sequence). The CDR3 is 13 residues long.

V gene TRBV28 combines with J gene TRBJ2-7. The CDR3 loop spans 15 amino acids. The germline V gene has CDR1 MDHEN and CDR2 SYDVKM. The CDR3 is CASTLYGVKSYEQYF. The complete variable domain, with remaining parts taken from reference TRBV28 and TRBJ2-7, reads DVKVTQSSRYLVKRTGEKVFLECVQDMDHENMFWYRQDPGLGLRLIYFSYDVKMKEKGDIPEGYSVSREKKERFSLILESASTNQTSMYLCASTLYGVKSYEQYFGPGTRLTVT.